Presented here are 5 T cell receptor beta chains from one specimen sequenced in a study of T cell repertoires in cytomegalovirus infection. A single record per CDR3 protein comes from TCRdb applying MiXCR to the reads. The sample lists approximately 320,000 distinct CDR3 sequences, roughly 9.5% occurring once. Sequenced material: PBMCs. All receptors come from a human donor in good health (CMV status not recorded). Some clones in this sample may be carry-over from other donors' samples.

This clonotype was found many times. V is TRBV7-6 and J is TRBJ2-1; D is ambiguous. The germline gives CDR1 SGHVS, CDR2 FNYEAQ. This CDR3 has 15 residues. Between the trimmed V and J ends, which lost 5 bases and 7 bases, there was a span of 18 bases. CDR3 loop: CASSLPGLRGNEQFF. Written as DNA, the CDR3 is TGTGCCAGCAGCCTCCCGGGCCTCAGAGGAAATGAGCAGTTCTTC.

This clonotype came up a few times. The chain carries TRBV7-9 and TRBJ1-2; unclear D gene. V gave up 2 bases and J gave up 6 bases, with 7 bases separating them. The length of the CDR3 is 12 residues. In germline, CDR1 is SEHNR, CDR2 FQNEAQ (reference sequence). The CDR3 sequence is CASSLFGDGYTF. CDR3 DNA: TGTGCCAGCAGCTTATTCGGGGATGGCTACACCTTC.

This clonotype was found many times. The V call is TRBV6-2 or TRBV6-3, the J call TRBJ2-1; 9 bases are shared with TRBD1. Germline values: CDR1 MNHEY, CDR2 SVGEGT. V dropped 3 bases and J dropped 7; count of bases not matched to a gene: 13. There are 17 residues in the CDR3. The CDR3 region has the DNA TGTGCCAGCAGTTATTCCTGGGACAGGGTCGAAGGGAATGAGCAGTTCTTC. Its protein is CASSYSWDRVEGNEQFF.

This clonotype was detected many times. This chain connects TRBV6-2 or TRBV6-3 to TRBJ1-1; tentatively, D is TRBD1 (5 bases). Trimming removed 5 bases at V and 1 base at J, with 5 bases between. Germline assignment: CDR1 MNHEY and CDR2 SVGEGT. This CDR3 comprises 12 residues. The CDR3 protein is CASSGQNTEAFF. The CDR3 nucleotides are TGTGCCAGCAGTGGACAGAACACTGAAGCTTTCTTT.

This clonotype was found many times. The rearrangement joins TRBV27 to TRBJ2-1, with D perhaps given as TRBD1 or TRBD2 (5 bases each). The CDR3 consists of 16 residues. Germline loops: CDR1 MNHEY, CDR2 SMNVEV (reference sequence). The V end was cut by 3 bases, the J end by 6 bases, with 18 bases between. CDR3 amino acids: CASSFCLGVPCNEQFF. The CDR3 DNA follows: TGTGCCAGCAGTTTTTGTTTGGGGGTTCCGTGCAATGAGCAGTTCTTC.